The 21 T cell receptor beta chains given below trace back to one sample, sequenced in a study of T cells and Merkel cell carcinoma outcomes. Generated by immunoSEQ multiplex PCR, the TCRdb table keeps only in-frame clones and is missing some. The repertoire holds about 19,000 clones, with around 80% as singletons. Sequenced material: tumor tissue from Merkel cell carcinoma. These receptors were collected from a human donor with Merkel cell carcinoma.

CDR3 region: CASSPTGAGNTIYF. CDR3 nucleotides: TGTGCCAGCAGCCCGACAGGGGCTGGAAACACCATATATTTT. The chain uses TRBV5-4 and TRBJ1-3, with 8 bases fitting TRBD1. The CDR3 runs 14 residues. CDR1 is SGHNT, CDR2 YYREEE, per germline (reference sequence). Unmatched junction bases numbered 2, after V lost 4 bases and J lost 2 bases. The full variable domain, in which reference TRBV5-4 and TRBJ1-3 provide the parts outside the CDR3, is ETGVTQSPTHLIKTRGQQVTLRCSSQSGHNTVSWYQQALGQGPQFIFQYYREEENGRGNFPPRFSGLQFPNYSSELNVNALELDDSALYLCASSPTGAGNTIYFGEGSWLTVV.

The chain has TRBV30 and TRBJ1-1; no reliable D call. V lost 0 bases, J lost 7 bases, and 15 bases lay in between. The CDR3 covers 14 residues. Germline V gives CDR1 GTSNPN, CDR2 SVGIG (reference sequence). The CDR3 DNA reads TGTGCCTGGAGTGTAGGGAGTGCGACCCTTGAAGCTTTCTTT. Residues: CAWSVGSATLEAFF.

The V gene is TRBV5-1, the J gene TRBJ2-5; no clear D. CDR1 SGHRS and CDR2 YFSETQ come from the germline V gene. The CDR3 covers 15 residues. V lost 1 base to trimming and J lost 5 bases, with 15 bases between them. The DNA of the CDR3 is TGCGCCAGCAGCTTGTGGGCGCCAAGTCCGGAGACCCAGTACTTC. Its translation is CASSLWAPSPETQYF.

The V and J genes are TRBV5-1 and TRBJ1-1, with D hard to call. Germline CDR1 and CDR2: SGHRS and YFSETQ. This CDR3 is built from 14 residues. The V end was cut by 4 bases, the J end by 1 base, with 11 bases between. The CDR3 region has the DNA TGCGCCAGCAGCCTGAGGAGGGAGAACACTGAAGCTTTCTTT. Encoded protein: CASSLRRENTEAFF.

The chain is built from TRBV29-1 and TRBJ1-4; D unclear. The CDR3 extends over 13 amino acids. Germline loops: CDR1 SQVTM, CDR2 ANQGSEA. V dropped 5 bases and J dropped 4 bases, with 11 bases sitting between them. CDR3 in DNA: TGCAGCGTTATTTACAGCCGTAATGAAAAACTGTTTTTT. This sequence encodes CSVIYSRNEKLFF.

V and J are TRBV6-5 and TRBJ1-1; weak D call: TRBD1 (6 bases). CDR1 and CDR2 (germline): MNHEY, SVGAGI. V was shortened by 6 bases and J by 7 bases, with 18 bases between the two germline ends. The CDR3 has 14 amino acids. The CDR3: CASSSGGGILEAFF. CDR3 nucleotide sequence: TGTGCCAGCAGCTCCGGGGGGGGCATACTTGAAGCTTTCTTT.

This clone has just a few counts. The chain joins TRBV5-1 to TRBJ2-1; 9 bases are shared with TRBD2. CDR3 size: 14 residues. The J segment lost 2 bases and the V segment lost 6 bases, leaving 3 bases of the junction unmatched. Germline lookup yields CDR1 SGHRS and CDR2 YFSETQ. DNA for the CDR3: TGCGCCAGCAAGGCTAGCGGGACCTACAATGAGCAGTTCTTC. Translated, it gives CASKASGTYNEQFF.

This chain joins TRBV4-1 and TRBJ2-1; 14 bases map to TRBD2. The CDR3 length is 17 residues. The V and J ends lost 3 bases and 9 bases, in that order; junction bases with no gene match: 10. CDR1 is MGHRA and CDR2 is YSYEKL in the germline V gene. In DNA form, the CDR3 reads TGCGCCAGCAGCCAGCTGACTAGCGGGGGGGCCGGAGGTGAGCAGTTCTTC. Translation gives CASSQLTSGGAGGEQFF.

Worth noting for this clone: Other DNA sequences in the same sample also yield this CDR3. This chain connects TRBV5-1 to TRBJ2-7; no clear D. The CDR3 runs to 14 residues. Germline CDR1 SGHRS, CDR2 YFSETQ. Deletions cut 6 bases from V and 5 bases from J, with 18 bases between. CDR3 loop: CASIPSCRAHEQYF. The CDR3 region has the DNA TGCGCCAGCATCCCATCCTGTCGGGCCCACGAGCAGTACTTC.

The J gene is TRBJ1-3, the V gene TRBV7-9; D gene unclear. The CDR3 loop spans 16 amino acids. Trimming shortened V by 4 bases and J by 2 bases, and 15 bases separated the two germline ends. Germline CDR1 SEHNR, CDR2 FQNEAQ (reference sequence). The CDR3 loop is CASSWPSVHTGNTIYF. CDR3 nucleotides: TGTGCCAGCAGCTGGCCTTCAGTCCACACTGGAAACACCATATATTTT.

V gene TRBV19 combines with J gene TRBJ1-2; D perhaps matches TRBD1 (6 bases). CDR1 is LNHDA and CDR2 is SQIVND in the germline V gene (reference sequence). V gave up 7 bases and J gave up 4 bases, with 22 bases separating them. This CDR3 is built from 16 residues. CDR3 amino acids: CASIAADRPIFYGYTF. The CDR3 DNA sequence: TGTGCCAGTATTGCCGCGGACAGACCCATTTTCTATGGCTACACCTTC.

The V call is TRBV7-9, the J call TRBJ2-1; no clear D. V was pared by 6 bases and J by 0 bases, with 9 bases between. CDR1 is SEHNR and CDR2 is FQNEAQ in the germline V gene (reference sequence). The CDR3 loop spans 14 amino acids. CDR3 loop: CASSEVSSYNEQFF. CDR3 in DNA: TGTGCCAGCAGTGAAGTTAGCTCCTACAATGAGCAGTTCTTC.

J is TRBJ1-1 and V is TRBV6-1; tentatively, D is TRBD1 (5 bases). From germline, CDR1 is MNHNS and CDR2 SASEGT. The ends were cut back, 5 bases at V and 3 bases at J, with 13 bases in the middle. The CDR3 length is 14 residues. The CDR3 reads CASSLWGGDTEAFF. The DNA of the CDR3 is TGTGCCAGCAGTTTGTGGGGAGGGGACACTGAAGCTTTCTTT.

The chain uses TRBV18 and TRBJ2-3, with D tentatively TRBD1 or TRBD2 (5 bases each). The germline V gene has CDR1 KGHSH and CDR2 LQKENI. V gave up 0 bases and J gave up 1 base, with 8 bases separating them. This CDR3 has 15 residues. In nucleotides, the CDR3 is TGTGCCAGCTCACCACCGGTGGGACGCACAGATACGCAGTATTTT. This sequence encodes CASSPPVGRTDTQYF.

This rearrangement joins TRBV29-1 to TRBJ2-2; D is unclear. The V gene's germline CDR1 is SQVTM and CDR2 ANQGSEA. The V end was cut by 7 bases, the J end by 0 bases, with 9 bases between. CDR3 length equals 13 residues. In DNA form, the CDR3 reads TGCAGCGGAAGGCAGTCGAACACCGGGGAGCTGTTTTTT. This gives the protein CSGRQSNTGELFF.

In its sample, this clone was seen a few times. The chain carries TRBV19 and TRBJ2-4; D remains ambiguous. Trimming took off 4 bases at V and 5 bases at J, with 12 bases between the two ends. The CDR3 is 14 residues long. CDR1 is LNHDA, CDR2 SQIVND, per germline (reference sequence). The CDR3 loop reads CASSRVGWENIQYF. CDR3 DNA: TGTGCCAGTAGTAGGGTAGGGTGGGAAAACATTCAGTACTTC.

This rearrangement joins TRBV6-1 to TRBJ2-5; the D gene is possibly TRBD2 (5 bases). The CDR3 consists of 14 residues. Germline lookup yields CDR1 MNHNS and CDR2 SASEGT. V was clipped by 5 bases and J by 2 bases, with 12 bases between them. The CDR3 nucleotides are TGTGCCAGCAGTCCCCGTCGGGGACAAGAGACCCAGTACTTC. This sequence encodes CASSPRRGQETQYF.

V is TRBV11-2 and J is TRBJ2-7; weak D call: TRBD2 (6 bases). V was clipped by 0 bases and J by 3 bases, with 12 bases between them. The germline gives CDR1 SGHAT, CDR2 FQNNGV. The CDR3 is made up of 15 amino acids. The CDR3 here is CASSLEGGPFYEQYF. CDR3 DNA: TGTGCCAGCAGCTTAGAGGGAGGACCTTTCTACGAGCAGTACTTC.

This clone was observed once. The chain has TRBV5-4 and TRBJ2-3; D may be TRBD2 (6 bases). The CDR3 has 16 residues. Germline CDR1 reads SGHNT; CDR2 reads YYREEE (reference sequence). Deletions cut 4 bases from V and 6 bases from J, with 21 bases between. CDR3 in amino acids: CASSAPGLHVADTQYF. CDR3 sequence (DNA): TGTGCCAGCAGCGCTCCGGGACTCCACGTAGCCGATACGCAGTATTTT.

The rearrangement links TRBV7-2 to TRBJ1-2; D is unresolved. CDR1 is SGHTA and CDR2 is FQGNSA in the germline V gene. CDR3 length: 12 amino acids. V was shortened by 1 base and J by 8 bases, with 8 bases between the two germline ends. Here the CDR3 reads CASSLGGEGYTF. CDR3 nucleotides: TGTGCCAGCAGCTTAGGGGGAGAGGGCTACACCTTC.

The table lists this clone with a few counts. V and J are TRBV9 and TRBJ2-1; tentative D call: TRBD2 (5 bases). CDR1 and CDR2 from the germline V gene are SGDLS and YYNGEE. The CDR3 is 15 residues long. V gave up 1 base and J gave up 5 bases, with 13 bases separating them. This CDR3 reads CASSVSGPIDNEQFF. The CDR3 nucleotides read TGTGCCAGCAGCGTAAGCGGCCCTATCGACAATGAGCAGTTCTTC.